The 29 T cell receptor beta chains below all came from one sample that was sequenced in a study of shared T cell receptors in the human thymus. TCRdb keeps only in-frame clones here, not all; method: immunoSEQ multiplex PCR. Of 63,000 or so clones listed, around 96% are singletons. The sample taken for sequencing was thymocytes. These receptors were taken from a human donor.

J is TRBJ1-1 and V is TRBV5-5; TRBD1 is a possible D gene (5 bases). In germline, CDR1 is SGHKS, CDR2 YYEKEE (reference sequence). CDR3 length: 15 residues. Between the trimmed V and J ends, which lost 2 bases and 1 base, there was a span of 12 bases. The DNA for the CDR3 is TGTGCCAGCAGCTTTCGATCAGGGCGGAACACTGAAGCTTTCTTT. Amino acids: CASSFRSGRNTEAFF.

CDR3 residues: CASSYRGRTNEKLFF. CDR3 coding DNA: TGTGCCAGCAGTTACCGGGGGCGGACTAATGAAAAACTGTTTTTT. The chain couples TRBV6-5 to TRBJ1-4; tentative D call: TRBD1 (6 bases). Trimming took 2 bases from V and 2 from J, leaving 9 bases between them. The CDR3 loop spans 15 amino acids. Germline CDR1 MNHEY, CDR2 SVGAGI.

V usage is TRBV7-9 and J usage is TRBJ1-5, with TRBD1 as a possible D gene (5 bases). Germline V gene lookup returns CDR1 SEHNR and CDR2 FQNEAQ (reference sequence). The CDR3 sequence is 17 residues long. V lost 1 base to trimming and J lost 0 bases, with 13 bases between them. The CDR3: CASSLERQGYSNQPQHF. The CDR3 nucleotides read TGTGCCAGCAGCTTAGAGCGCCAGGGCTATAGCAATCAGCCCCAGCATTTT.

The V call is TRBV4-3, the J call TRBJ1-1, with 10 bases that match TRBD1. The V gene end was trimmed by 1 base and the J gene end by 5 bases; junction bases not matched to a gene: 13. There are 18 residues in the CDR3. Germline CDR1 is LGHNA and CDR2 is YSLEER. The CDR3 region has the DNA TGCGCCAGCAGCCAAGGAGTGAAGAGGGACAGGGGTAGTACTGAAGCTTTCTTT. Encoded protein: CASSQGVKRDRGSTEAFF.

The rearrangement links TRBV7-3 to TRBJ2-7; 7 bases align to TRBD1. CDR1 SGHTA and CDR2 FQGTGA come from the germline V gene. V gave up 0 bases and J gave up 6 bases; unmatched junction bases: 5. This CDR3 contains 14 residues. Here the CDR3 DNA reads TGTGCCAGCAGCTTAACGGTAGGGGGCGCCGAGCAGTACTTC. It codes for CASSLTVGGAEQYF.

In this sample, this clone turned up once. In nucleotides, the CDR3 is TGTGCCAGCAGTATAGCGCCGGGACTTCCTAGGACCTTCGGTTATAATTCACCCCTCCACTTT. Translating gives CASSIAPGLPRTFGYNSPLHF. The genes are TRBV27 and TRBJ1-6; the D gene is possibly TRBD1 (5 bases). CDR3 size: 21 residues. The germline V and J ends were trimmed by 5 bases and 4 bases, with 30 bases remaining between them. Germline values: CDR1 MNHEY, CDR2 SMNVEV (reference sequence).

The genes are TRBV28 and TRBJ1-2, with D unresolved. The CDR3 extends over 18 amino acids. Germline V gives CDR1 MDHEN, CDR2 SYDVKM. The V gene lost 1 base and the J gene lost 3 bases, with 21 bases spanning the gap. CDR3 loop: CASSLYGHGDPGDYGYTF. CDR3 bases: TGTGCCAGCAGTTTATACGGCCATGGGGATCCAGGTGACTATGGCTACACCTTC.

The rearrangement uses TRBV2 and TRBJ2-7; possibly TRBD2 for D (6 bases). V was clipped by 6 bases and J by 4 bases, with 10 bases between them. Germline V gene lookup returns CDR1 SNHLY and CDR2 FYNNEI. The CDR3 has 12 amino acids. The CDR3 protein is CASSLEGYEQYF. The CDR3, as DNA: TGTGCCAGCAGCCTGGAGGGATACGAGCAGTACTTC. Complete variable domain (other parts from reference TRBV2 and TRBJ2-7): EPEVTQTPSHQVTQMGQEVILRCVPISNHLYFYWYRQILGQKVEFLVSFYNNEISEKSEIFDDQFSVERPDGSNFTLKIRSTKLEDSAMYFCASSLEGYEQYFGPGTRLTVT.

The chain employs TRBV7-3 and TRBJ2-3; 11 bases map to TRBD2. This CDR3 spans 18 amino acids. The germline V gene encodes CDR1 SGHTA and CDR2 FQGTGA. The ends lost 2 bases at V and 1 base at J; junction bases unmatched: 8. The CDR3 reads CASSLLAGGPLGTDTQYF. CDR3 nucleotide sequence: TGTGCCAGCAGCTTATTAGCGGGGGGGCCTTTGGGCACAGATACGCAGTATTTT. Drawing the rest from reference TRBV7-3 and TRBJ2-3, the complete variable domain is GAGVSQTPSNKVTEKGKYVELRCDPISGHTALYWYRQSLGQGPEFLIYFQGTGAADDSGLPNDRFFAVRPEGSVSTLKIQRTERGDSAVYLCASSLLAGGPLGTDTQYFGPGTRLTVL.

V and J are TRBV13 and TRBJ2-3, with TRBD1 identical over 11 bases. The CDR3 is 17 amino acids. The germline V gene encodes CDR1 PRHDT and CDR2 FYEKMQ (reference sequence). Trimming at V came to 0 bases and at J to 4 bases, leaving 6 bases not matched to a gene. The CDR3 is CASSLGPGQGVPDTQYF. The CDR3 DNA is TGTGCCAGCAGCTTAGGCCCGGGACAGGGGGTCCCAGATACGCAGTATTTT.

The V call is TRBV11-3, the J call TRBJ2-1; a weak D match, TRBD1 (6 bases). The length of the CDR3 is 15 residues. Germline CDR1 and CDR2: SGHNT and YENEEA. Between the trimmed V and J ends, which lost 3 bases and 5 bases, there was a span of 14 bases. CDR3 coding DNA: TGTGCCAGCAGCTTCAGGGGATCGTCGAACAATGAGCAGTTCTTC. This translates into CASSFRGSSNNEQFF.

V and J are TRBV27 and TRBJ2-4; maybe TRBD2 (6 bases). CDR3 length equals 16 residues. Trimming shortened V by 4 bases and J by 1 base, and 14 bases separated the two germline ends. Germline V gene data show CDR1 as MNHEY and CDR2 as SMNVEV (reference sequence). CDR3 DNA sequence: TGTGCCAGCAGTTCCTCCTGGAGGGATGCCAAAAACATTCAGTACTTC. It encodes CASSSSWRDAKNIQYF.

The gene calls are TRBV4-1 and TRBJ2-3; no clear D gene. CDR1 is MGHRA, CDR2 YSYEKL, per germline. The CDR3 loop spans 14 amino acids. The V gene lost 2 bases and the J gene lost 4 bases, with 10 bases spanning the gap. This chain's CDR3 is CASSQRVLADTQYF. The CDR3 DNA sequence: TGCGCCAGCAGCCAAAGGGTGTTGGCAGATACGCAGTATTTT.

V is TRBV28 and J is TRBJ2-1; D unresolved. CDR3 length equals 11 residues. CDR1 and CDR2 from the germline V gene are MDHEN and SYDVKM. V lost 4 bases and J lost 2, with 0 bases in between. The CDR3 DNA reads TGTGCCAGCAGTTCCTACAATGAGCAGTTCTTC. Translated: CASSSYNEQFF.

The V gene is TRBV27, the J gene TRBJ2-7; TRBD1 aligns across 8 bases. There are 18 residues in the CDR3. The J segment lost 1 base and the V segment lost 4 bases, leaving 15 bases of the junction unmatched. Germline V gene sequence: CDR1 MNHEY, CDR2 SMNVEV (reference sequence). The CDR3 bases are TGTGCCAGCAGTTCCAACAGAGACAGGGGACGGTGTTCCTACGAGCAGTACTTC. This sequence encodes CASSSNRDRGRCSYEQYF.

The chain carries TRBV28 and TRBJ2-2; D is perhaps TRBD1 or TRBD2 (7 bases each). The V end was cut by 8 bases, the J end by 1 base, with 17 bases between. The germline V gene encodes CDR1 MDHEN and CDR2 SYDVKM. There are 16 residues in the CDR3. The DNA of the CDR3 is TGTGCCAGCGGGGGGGAGGGACAGAAGAACACCGGGGAGCTGTTTTTT. This sequence encodes CASGGEGQKNTGELFF.

The chain carries TRBV4-2 and TRBJ1-5, with TRBD1 as a possible D gene (5 bases). The CDR3 has 18 residues. Germline values: CDR1 LGHNA, CDR2 YNFKEQ. Trimming pared 0 bases from V and 0 bases from J, leaving 15 bases between. The CDR3, as DNA: TGTGCCAGCAGCCAAGAATTGGGGAGGGGATATAGCAATCAGCCCCAGCATTTT. It specifies CASSQELGRGYSNQPQHF.

The chain is built from TRBV25-1 and TRBJ1-1; D not resolved. The CDR3 has 11 residues. V dropped 10 bases and J dropped 4 bases, with 10 bases sitting between them. Germline V CDR1 and CDR2: MGHDK, SYGVNS. For the CDR3, the DNA is TGTGCCACCGAGGCAGGCACTGAAGCTTTCTTT. Its translation is CATEAGTEAFF.

The J gene is TRBJ1-6, the V gene TRBV9; 9 positions match TRBD1. The CDR3 runs to 15 residues. After removal of 3 bases from V and 10 bases from J, the junction contained 8 bases not matched to a gene. Germline CDR1 is SGDLS and CDR2 is YYNGEE. The CDR3 loop reads CASSDGAGQGSPLHF. CDR3 coding DNA: TGTGCCAGCAGCGATGGGGCGGGACAGGGATCACCCCTCCACTTT.

The J gene is TRBJ2-7, the V gene TRBV6-1, with 12 bases matching TRBD2. CDR1 and CDR2 (germline): MNHNS, SASEGT. The CDR3 has 14 residues. Germline trimming cut 7 bases from V and 4 bases from J; bases unmatched to any gene: 5. CDR3 loop: CASTRTSGVYEQYF. Written as DNA, the CDR3 is TGTGCCAGCACTAGGACTAGCGGGGTTTACGAGCAGTACTTC.

The count of this clone is one. This sequence joins TRBV7-7 and TRBJ2-5, with 14 bases aligning to TRBD2. V shed 5 bases and J 1 base; nucleotides not matched to a gene: 18. CDR3 length equals 21 residues. In germline, CDR1 is SSHAT, CDR2 FNYEAQ (reference sequence). CDR3 sequence (DNA): TGTGCCAGCAGCCAGGGGACGGATGGACTAGCGGGGGGAGCAGGCCAAGAGACCCAGTACTTC. Amino acids: CASSQGTDGLAGGAGQETQYF.

This chain links TRBV4-3 with TRBJ1-1; D is ambiguous. V was shortened by 3 bases and J by 2 bases, with 13 bases between the two germline ends. Germline V gene sequence: CDR1 LGHNA, CDR2 YSLEER. There are 15 residues in the CDR3. DNA for the CDR3: TGCGCCAGCAGCCATCACCTCCGGGGAAACACTGAAGCTTTCTTT. It encodes CASSHHLRGNTEAFF.

This rearrangement joins TRBV9 to TRBJ1-4; maybe TRBD1 (6 bases). Trimming left V 4 bases short and J 7 bases short, with 17 bases between. Looked up from germline, CDR1 is SGDLS and CDR2 is YYNGEE. The CDR3 extends over 15 amino acids. The CDR3 spells CASSPRTVRGEKLFF. CDR3 in DNA: TGTGCCAGCAGCCCCCGGACAGTCCGAGGTGAAAAACTGTTTTTT.

This clone has just one count. V is TRBV5-1 and J is TRBJ2-1, with 11 bases aligning to TRBD2. V shed 4 bases, J shed 5 bases, and the junction held 11 bases outside the gene matches. Germline assignment: CDR1 SGHRS and CDR2 YFSETQ. This CDR3 has 17 amino acids. The CDR3 DNA sequence: TGCGCCAGCAGCGGAACACGACTAGCGGGGCATAACAATGAGCAGTTCTTC. Residues: CASSGTRLAGHNNEQFF.

The rearrangement uses TRBV19 and TRBJ2-7; D may be TRBD1 (6 bases). The CDR3 spans 15 residues. V was trimmed by 3 bases and J by 4 bases, leaving 16 bases between them. Germline lookup yields CDR1 LNHDA and CDR2 SQIVND (reference sequence). CDR3 protein: CASSIARGSIYEQYF. DNA for the CDR3: TGTGCCAGTAGTATTGCCAGGGGCTCTATATACGAGCAGTACTTC. The whole variable domain, remainder taken from reference TRBV19 and TRBJ2-7, is DGGITQSPKYLFRKEGQNVTLSCEQNLNHDAMYWYRQDPGQGLRLIYYSQIVNDFQKGDIAEGYSVSREKKESFPLTVTSAQKNPTAFYLCASSIARGSIYEQYFGPGTRLTVT.

The V gene is TRBV9, the J gene TRBJ2-5; 13 bases fit TRBD2. Germline V CDR1 and CDR2: SGDLS, YYNGEE. CDR3 length: 18 residues. With 4 bases clipped from V and 0 bases from J, the junction kept 9 bases outside the gene matches. For the CDR3, the DNA is TGTGCCAGCAGCTACGGGACTAGCGGGGTGACGTACCAAGAGACCCAGTACTTC. Protein product: CASSYGTSGVTYQETQYF.

The chain has TRBV15 and TRBJ2-3; 7 bases are shared with TRBD1. The CDR3 contains 15 residues. Germline V gene sequence: CDR1 LNHNV, CDR2 YYDKDF (reference sequence). The ends lost 1 base at V and 5 bases at J; junction bases unmatched: 6. The CDR3 reads CATSRVKGAEDTQYF. The CDR3 DNA sequence: TGTGCCACCAGCAGAGTAAAGGGGGCGGAAGATACGCAGTATTTT. Full variable domain (missing parts from reference TRBV15 and TRBJ2-3): DAMVIQNPRYQVTQFGKPVTLSCSQTLNHNVMYWYQQKSSQAPKLLFHYYDKDFNNEADTPDNFQSRRPNTSFCFLDIRSPGLGDTAMYLCATSRVKGAEDTQYFGPGTRLTVL.

The chain has TRBV10-3 and TRBJ2-7; tentative D call: TRBD1 (6 bases). Germline CDR1 ENHRY, CDR2 SYGVKD. This CDR3 has 13 residues. Trimming left V 7 bases short and J 3 bases short, with 13 bases between. In DNA, the CDR3 is TGTGCCATCACTACTACAGGGTTCTACGAGCAGTACTTC. Translation: CAITTTGFYEQYF.

This clone was recorded only once. V usage is TRBV7-9 and J usage is TRBJ2-5, with D uncertain. In germline, CDR1 is SEHNR, CDR2 FQNEAQ (reference sequence). The V end lost 1 base, the J end lost 2 bases, and 8 bases lay between the germline ends. CDR3 length equals 14 residues. The CDR3 loop is CASSLVPNQETQYF. CDR3 nucleotides: TGTGCCAGCAGCTTAGTCCCTAATCAAGAGACCCAGTACTTC.